This T cell receptor (beta chain) was observed in a study of post-analysis software for immune sequencing data. Study results and limitations: Patients carried a few TRBV segments more frequently than controls did, and TRBV5-6, TRBV5-1 and TRBV20-1 were among them.

Points on this clonotype: The antigen is not known.

This CDR3 is built from 14 residues. The J segment lost 5 bases and the V segment lost 6 bases, leaving 7 bases of the junction unmatched. Prepared TCR beta cDNA libraries contained unique molecular identifiers. In TCRdb, the PCR reads were re-called with MiXCR into one record per CDR3 protein. The sample has approximately 570,000 distinct CDR3 sequences, 44% seen once. The receptor comes from a girl between 10 and 17 years old with multiple sclerosis. The chain carries TRBV12-3 or TRBV12-4 and TRBJ1-5, with 7 bases aligning to TRBD1. The source material was blood. The CDR3 DNA reads TGTGCCAGCAGGGAGACAGGGTACTATCAGCCCCAGCATTTT. Protein: CASRETGYYQPQHF.